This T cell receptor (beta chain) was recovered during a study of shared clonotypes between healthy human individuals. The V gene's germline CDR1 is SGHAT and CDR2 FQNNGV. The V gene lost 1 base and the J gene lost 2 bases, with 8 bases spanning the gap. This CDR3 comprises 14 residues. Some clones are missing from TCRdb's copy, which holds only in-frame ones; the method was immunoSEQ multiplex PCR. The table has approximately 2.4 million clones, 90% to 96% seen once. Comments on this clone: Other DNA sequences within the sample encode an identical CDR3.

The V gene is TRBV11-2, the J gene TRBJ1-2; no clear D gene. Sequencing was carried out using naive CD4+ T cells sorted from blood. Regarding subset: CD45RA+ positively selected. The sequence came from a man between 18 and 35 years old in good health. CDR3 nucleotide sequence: TGTGCCAGCAGCTTAGGTGGGGTCAACTATGGCTACACCTTC. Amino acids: CASSLGGVNYGYTF.